These T cell receptor beta chains were read from a single sample in a study of shared clonotypes between healthy human individuals. The protocol was immunoSEQ multiplex PCR, while the TCRdb copy is restricted to in-frame clones and leaves out a portion. The sample has hundreds of thousands of clones, roughly 70% seen once. Sequenced material: memory CD4+ T cells sorted from blood. Every receptor here comes from a woman aged 30 to 39 in good health. Both conserved end residues are part of each CDR3. D genes are given only for firm matches. Clone size is given for some rows only: seen once, a few or many times, or a class if the clone is expanded.

size,D,V,length,J,CDR3,DNA
NA,NA,TRBV27,12,TRBJ2-5,CASSPSRETQYF,TGTGCCAGCAGTCCGTCGAGGGAGACCCAGTACTTC
NA,TRBD2,TRBV30,14,TRBJ2-1,CAWRPSGSYNEQFF,TGTGCCTGGAGGCCTAGCGGCTCCTACAATGAGCAGTTCTTC
NA,NA,TRBV27,14,TRBJ1-5,CASSKQDSNQPQHF,TGTGCCAGCAGTAAACAGGATAGCAATCAGCCCCAGCATTTT
many,TRBD1,TRBV5-4,13,TRBJ1-2,CASGTGRSGGYTF,TGTGCCAGCGGGACAGGGAGGTCTGGTGGCTACACCTTC
NA,NA,TRBV7-9,13,TRBJ1-5,CASSLGAEQPQHF,TGTGCCAGCAGCTTAGGGGCGGAACAGCCCCAGCATTTT
few,NA,TRBV7-2,14,TRBJ2-5,CASSSGPSGGEQYF,TGTGCCAGCAGCTCCGGGCCCTCTGGGGGAGAGCAGTACTTC
NA,NA,TRBV30,12,TRBJ1-4,CALEGVNEKLFF,TGTGCCCTTGAAGGGGTTAATGAAAAACTGTTTTTT
NA,NA,TRBV27,14,TRBJ2-5,CASRALGGGETQYF,TGTGCCAGCAGGGCGTTGGGAGGGGGTGAGACCCAGTACTTC
NA,NA,TRBV28,11,TRBJ1-5,CASNRGKPQHF,TGTGCCAGCAACAGAGGTAAGCCCCAGCATTTT
NA,NA,TRBV27,13,TRBJ2-5,CASSLLGQETQYF,TGTGCCAGCAGTTTACTTGGGCAAGAGACCCAGTACTTC
NA,NA,TRBV7-9,16,TRBJ2-2,CASSLASPANTGELFF,TGTGCCAGCAGCTTAGCCTCTCCGGCGAACACCGGGGAGCTGTTTTTT
NA,NA,TRBV30,13,TRBJ1-5,CAWTGDSNQPQHF,TGTGCCTGGACGGGAGATAGCAATCAGCCCCAGCATTTT
NA,NA,TRBV28,13,TRBJ1-2,CASSGPGTGGYTF,TGTGCCAGCAGCGGCCCAGGGACTGGAGGCTACACCTTC
once,NA,TRBV5-6,11,TRBJ1-2,CASTGGWVYTF,TGTGCCAGCACCGGGGGATGGGTTTACACCTTC
NA,TRBD2,TRBV6-1,14,TRBJ2-7,CANSRSGISSEQYF,TGTGCCAACTCGAGAAGCGGGATTAGCTCCGAGCAGTACTTC
NA,TRBD2,TRBV4-1,17,TRBJ2-1,CASSRLAGTSSYNEQFF,TGCGCCAGCAGCCGCCTAGCCGGGACTAGCTCCTACAATGAGCAGTTCTTC
NA,NA,TRBV7-8,14,TRBJ2-7,CASSQLDSPYEQYF,TGTGCCAGCAGCCAGCTAGACAGCCCCTACGAGCAGTACTTC
NA,TRBD1,TRBV5-5,19,TRBJ1-1,CASSFRTGPMGPMNTEAFF,TGTGCCAGCAGCTTTAGGACAGGGCCCATGGGACCTATGAACACTGAAGCTTTCTTT
NA,NA,TRBV6-5,15,TRBJ2-7,CASSYSRSGSYEQYF,TGTGCCAGCAGTTACTCGAGAAGCGGTTCCTACGAGCAGTACTTC
NA,NA,TRBV7-8,13,TRBJ2-7,CASSFSGAYEQYF,TGTGCCAGCAGCTTTAGTGGAGCCTACGAGCAGTACTTC
NA,NA,TRBV28,16,TRBJ1-1,CASSRETDPGATEAFF,TGTGCCAGCAGCCGCGAGACAGACCCTGGGGCGACTGAAGCTTTCTTT
NA,NA,TRBV28,12,TRBJ2-7,CASSTDSYEQYF,TGTGCCAGCAGTACCGACAGCTACGAGCAGTACTTC
NA,TRBD2,TRBV14,18,TRBJ2-1,CASSQDSGLAGGGNEQFF,TGTGCCAGCAGCCAAGACAGTGGACTAGCGGGAGGGGGCAATGAGCAGTTCTTC
few,NA,TRBV7-2,13,TRBJ2-1,CASSSYHFNEQFF,TGTGCCAGCAGCTCCTACCACTTCAATGAGCAGTTCTTC